This TCR beta chain was sequenced for a study of shared clonotypes between healthy human individuals. Naive CD8 cells lacked CD45RO, underwent positive selection for CCR7 and left out terminally differentiated effector memory CD45RA+ cells. Notes on the study in general: Approximately 5% of naive CD4 clonotypes were shared across several donors. Sequencing depth was expected to affect clonotype sharing among donors. Across subsets, estimated richness was generally greater for naive than for memory populations.

Profiled with immunoSEQ multiplex PCR; TCRdb holds only in-frame clones, not every one. Altogether just over 2,000,000 clones are present, roughly 94% being singletons, with the ten largest covering about 1.1%. The CDR3 consists of 14 residues. With 3 bases removed from V and 5 bases from J, the gap between germline ends came to 15 bases. Germline-derived CDR1 and CDR2 are SGHRS and YFSETQ. Notes on this clone: Its antigen is as yet unknown.

The TCR was taken from a man between 18 and 35 years old in good health. This chain links TRBV5-1 with TRBJ2-7; D may match TRBD1 or TRBD2 (5 bases each). The source material was naive CD8+ T cells sorted from blood. In DNA, the CDR3 is TGCGCCAGCAGCTCAGGGACCCTTGTGGACGAGCAGTACTTC. It specifies CASSSGTLVDEQYF. Full variable domain (missing parts from reference TRBV5-1 and TRBJ2-7): KAGVTQTPRYLIKTRGQQVTLSCSPISGHRSVSWYQQTPGQGLQFLFEYFSETQRNKGNFPGRFSGRQFSNSRSEMNVSTLELGDSALYLCASSSGTLVDEQYFGPGTRLTVT.